This T cell receptor beta chain originates from a study of glioma-infiltrating T cells listed by TCRdb under 2016. Context from the whole study: Sequencing of TCR alpha- and beta-chain repertoires was performed on glioma tissue, on non-neoplastic brain tissue, and on matched peripheral blood mononuclear cells. The paired cohort comprised three low-grade glioma patients, eight primary glioblastoma patients and three non-glioma patients contributing non-neoplastic brain tissue. To measure divergence between tissue and blood T-cell populations, each tissue-infiltrating repertoire was compared with the peripheral blood repertoire of the same patient.

CDR3 length: 14 amino acids, cysteine to phenylalanine. The sequence is cut down to CDR3 DNA, 42 bases in frame from base 1. Ends trimmed: V by 2 bases, J by 4 bases; bases unmatched to a gene: 6. In the germline V gene (reference sequence), CDR1 corresponds to DFQATT and CDR2 to SNEGSKA. Paper-wide results and their limitations: Tissue and blood shared very few CDR3 sequences, a result attributed to high CDR3 diversity and limited sampling. In non-neoplastic patients, VJ-independent divergence between tissue and blood fell below expectation, whereas in all gliomas, and especially in low-grade gliomas, the divergence rose above expectation. Group comparisons rested on small numbers: three non-neoplastic, three low-grade glioma and fewer than 10 glioblastoma patients.

This clonotype was detected ten times or more. What antigen it recognizes has not been identified. Base quality data are lacking; no much larger clone is found one base away. The iRepertoire nested amplicon-rescue multiplex PCR (arm-PCR) platform was used to amplify TCR alpha and beta CDR3 regions from RNA. One-step reverse transcription and amplification used roughly 100-450 ng of tissue mRNA or PBMC total RNA as input. Following bead purification, Illumina adapters were added through a secondary multiplex PCR, and the libraries were then gel-purified between 200 and 400 bp. The libraries contained internal 6-nucleotide barcodes that were used for demultiplexing. Sequencing of libraries was performed on an Illumina MiSeq with 2x220 or 2x250 nucleotide paired-end reads. Concerning the study's data processing: FLASH 1.2.11 was used to merge paired reads, and BWA-MEM then aligned the reads to the GRCh37 human genome before TRA and TRB reads were extracted. For V and J assignment, an IMGT-derived reference of cassette sequences and CDR3 motifs that included pseudogenes was used. Reads were translated in three frames, and productive CDR3s were defined as those with a C...FGXG motif and no stop codons. Clonotypes were defined as unique combinations of V-J cassette pair and CDR3 amino acid sequence. Reads were filtered by Hamming distance, thresholded by each sample's sequence error rate in mapped regions. TCRdb reprocessed the public reads (quality trimming at Q25 with fastp, clone calling with MiXCR) and kept in-frame beta chains. Rows are combined by CDR3 protein, so each entry shows the most common genes and DNA. These V and J calls derive from TCRdb rather than the authors' analysis. Within this sample are over 140,000 distinct CDR3 sequences, with around 40% of them counted one time only. About 18% of the sample belongs to the ten largest clones.

This sequence was found in a human donor with low-grade glioma or glioblastoma, undergoing nonglioma brain surgery, or in good health (not recorded which). Sequenced material: glioma tissue, nonneoplastic brain tissue, or PBMCs (not recorded which). The V and J segments used are TRBV20-1 and TRBJ1-1; the junction holds 8 bases that match TRBD1. This receptor carries the CDR3 CSARSRGQGTEAFF. The nucleotides are TGCAGTGCTAGATCCAGGGGGCAGGGCACTGAAGCTTTCTTT.